The 3 T cell receptor beta chains given below trace back to one sample, sequenced in a study of vaccination effects on CD4 cells after COVID-19. These receptors have no known antigen. Data came from immunoSEQ multiplex PCR; TCRdb stores just in-frame clones and leaves some out. Found here are about 73,000 clones, roughly 79% of them singletons; the top ten hold 10%. Using viral peptide pools, the ViraFEST assay grew out antigen-specific CD4+ T cells prior to sequencing. Culturing for around ten days preceded CD4+ T cell isolation. Negative nucleocapsid antibody tests before and after vaccination confirmed no previous SARS-CoV-2 infection. Sample: CD4+ T cells from PBMCs cultured with SARS-CoV-2 spike peptides, taken before COVID-19 vaccination. These receptors all stem from a human donor who received a COVID-19 vaccine.

J is TRBJ1-6 and V is TRBV7-2; no clear D. Germline assignment: CDR1 SGHTA and CDR2 FQGNSA. CDR3 length: 14 amino acids. The V and J ends lost 2 bases and 7 bases respectively, with 9 bases between them. The CDR3 nucleotides are TGTGCCAGCAGCTTAATCACGGCAAATTCACCCCTCCACTTT. It yields the protein CASSLITANSPLHF. The variable domain in full, with the rest retrieved from reference TRBV7-2 and TRBJ1-6, is GAGVSQSPSNKVTEKGKDVELRCDPISGHTALYWYRQSLGQGLEFLIYFQGNSAPDKSGLPSDRFSAERTGGSVSTLTIQRTQQEDSAVYLCASSLITANSPLHFGNGTRLTVT.

This chain links TRBV6-1 with TRBJ2-7; TRBD2 might be the D (6 bases). CDR1 is MNHNS and CDR2 is SASEGT in the germline V gene. This CDR3 has 14 residues. V lost 3 bases, J lost 1 base, and 10 bases lay in between. In nucleotides, the CDR3 is TGTGCCAGCAGTGACCTCGGGGGTTCCTACGAGCAGTACGTC. This codes for CASSDLGGSYEQYV.

Regarding this clone: Sequence at one end of the junction differs from germline and may be a read error. This chain uses TRBV2 with TRBJ1-1, with D possibly being TRBD1 (5 bases). Looked up from germline, CDR1 is SNHLY and CDR2 is FYNNEI. The CDR3 is 14 residues long. The DNA of the CDR3 is TGTGCCAGCATTGAACTGACAGTCAACACTGAAGCTTTCTTT. It specifies CASIELTVNTEAFF.